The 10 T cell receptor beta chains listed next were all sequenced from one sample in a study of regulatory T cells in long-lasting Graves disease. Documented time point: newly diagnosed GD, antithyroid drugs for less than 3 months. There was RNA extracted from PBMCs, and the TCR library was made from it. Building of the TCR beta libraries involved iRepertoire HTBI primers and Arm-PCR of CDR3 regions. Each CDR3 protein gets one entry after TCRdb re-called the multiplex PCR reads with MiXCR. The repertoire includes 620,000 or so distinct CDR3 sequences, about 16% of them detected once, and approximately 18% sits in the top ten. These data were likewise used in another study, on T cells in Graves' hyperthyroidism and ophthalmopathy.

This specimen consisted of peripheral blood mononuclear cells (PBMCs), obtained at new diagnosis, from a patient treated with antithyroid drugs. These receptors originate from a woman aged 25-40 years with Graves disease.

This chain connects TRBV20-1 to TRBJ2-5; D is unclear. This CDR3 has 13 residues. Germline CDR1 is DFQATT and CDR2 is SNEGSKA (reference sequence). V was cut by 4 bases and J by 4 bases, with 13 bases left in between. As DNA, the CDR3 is TGCAGTGCTAACCCTGGAACGCGAGAGACCCAGTACTTC. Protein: CSANPGTRETQYF.

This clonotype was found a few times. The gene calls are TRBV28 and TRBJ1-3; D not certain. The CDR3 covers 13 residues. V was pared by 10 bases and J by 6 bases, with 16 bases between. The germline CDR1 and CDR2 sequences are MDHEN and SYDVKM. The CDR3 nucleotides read TGTGCCAATCTCAGAAATCCTGAAAACACCATATATTTT. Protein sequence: CANLRNPENTIYF.

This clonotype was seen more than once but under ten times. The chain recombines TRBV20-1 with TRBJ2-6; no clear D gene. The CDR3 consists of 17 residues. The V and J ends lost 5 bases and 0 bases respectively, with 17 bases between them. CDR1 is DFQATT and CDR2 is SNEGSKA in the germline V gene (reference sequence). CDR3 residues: CSAPSAPRVSGANVLTF. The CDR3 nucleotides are TGCAGTGCTCCCTCCGCCCCTCGAGTCTCTGGGGCCAACGTCCTGACTTTC.

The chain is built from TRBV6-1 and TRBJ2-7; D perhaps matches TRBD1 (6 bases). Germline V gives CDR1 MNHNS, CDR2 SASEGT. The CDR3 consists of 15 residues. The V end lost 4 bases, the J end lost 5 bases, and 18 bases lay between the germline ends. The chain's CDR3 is CASSGSGAGSHEQYF. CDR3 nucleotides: TGTGCCAGCAGTGGTTCAGGGGCTGGTTCCCACGAGCAGTACTTC.

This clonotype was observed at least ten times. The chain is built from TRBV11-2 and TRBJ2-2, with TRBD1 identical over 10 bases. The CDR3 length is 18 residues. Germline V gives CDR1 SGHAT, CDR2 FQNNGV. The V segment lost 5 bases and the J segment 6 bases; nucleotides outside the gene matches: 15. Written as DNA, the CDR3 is TGTGCCAGCAGCCCTGTTAGGTGGGACAGGGGCTGGGCCGGGGAGCTGTTTTTT. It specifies CASSPVRWDRGWAGELFF.

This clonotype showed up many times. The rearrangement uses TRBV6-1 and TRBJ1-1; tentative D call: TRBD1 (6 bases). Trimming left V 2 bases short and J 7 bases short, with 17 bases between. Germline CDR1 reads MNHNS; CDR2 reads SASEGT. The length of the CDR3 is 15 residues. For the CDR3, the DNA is TGTGCCAGCAGTGAAAGGGCCCGGGGGGCCGATGAAGCTTTCTTT. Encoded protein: CASSERARGADEAFF.

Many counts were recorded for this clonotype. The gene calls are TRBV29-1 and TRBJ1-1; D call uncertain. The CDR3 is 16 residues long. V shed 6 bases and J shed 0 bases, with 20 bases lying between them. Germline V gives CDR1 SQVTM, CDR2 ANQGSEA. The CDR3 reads CSVIRGLRVMNTEAFF. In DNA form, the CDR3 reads TGCAGCGTGATTCGAGGTTTGAGGGTAATGAACACTGAAGCTTTCTTT.

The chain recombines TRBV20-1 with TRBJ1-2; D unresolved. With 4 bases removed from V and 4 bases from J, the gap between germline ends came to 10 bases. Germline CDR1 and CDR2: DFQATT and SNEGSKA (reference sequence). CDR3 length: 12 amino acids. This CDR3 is CSATPLVYGYTF. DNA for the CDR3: TGCAGTGCTACCCCCTTAGTCTATGGCTACACCTTC.

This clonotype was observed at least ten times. The CDR3: CSAGTDSGNTIYF. CDR3 DNA sequence: TGCAGCGCAGGGACAGACTCTGGAAACACCATATATTTT. The V call is TRBV29-1, the J call TRBJ1-3; 7 bases fit TRBD1. Germline V gene sequence: CDR1 SQVTM, CDR2 ANQGSEA. Unmatched junction bases numbered 3, after V lost 7 bases and J lost 0 bases. The CDR3 spans 13 residues.

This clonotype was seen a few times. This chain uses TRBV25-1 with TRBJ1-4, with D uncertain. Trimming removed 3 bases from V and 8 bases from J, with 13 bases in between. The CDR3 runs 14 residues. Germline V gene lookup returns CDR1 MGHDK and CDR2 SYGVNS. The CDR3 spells CASSDSGGREKLFF. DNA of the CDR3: TGTGCCAGCAGTGATTCTGGAGGTCGGGAAAAACTGTTTTTT.